The 9 T cell receptor beta chains in this list originate from one sample, sequenced in a study of T-cell memory formation after mild COVID-19. A single record per CDR3 protein comes from TCRdb applying MiXCR to the 5' RACE reads. The sample lists about 470,000 distinct CDR3 sequences; roughly 18% were seen once. The sequenced sample consisted of PBMCs or a T cell subset sorted from them (not recorded which). These receptors were obtained from an adult woman who had mild COVID-19 (a few samples of this study predate the infection). Cell type and time point are not known.

This clonotype was detected only a few times. This rearrangement joins TRBV5-1 to TRBJ2-5, with TRBD2 matching over 7 bases. V gave up 4 bases and J gave up 5 bases; unmatched junction bases: 11. Germline V CDR1 and CDR2: SGHRS, YFSETQ. The CDR3 has 15 residues. The CDR3 nucleotides are TGCGCCAGCAGCAACCGGGACTATAGTGTGGAGACCCAGTACTTC. Its translation is CASSNRDYSVETQYF.

The CDR3 region is CASSHPGTRFTDTQYF. In nucleotides, the CDR3 is TGCGCCAGCAGCCATCCGGGGACTAGGTTCACAGATACGCAGTATTTT. The chain has TRBV5-1 and TRBJ2-3; TRBD2 aligns across 8 bases. This CDR3 region has 16 residues. V trimming: 4 bases; J trimming: 2 bases; junction bases outside the gene matches: 9. Germline values: CDR1 SGHRS, CDR2 YFSETQ. Supplemented by reference TRBV5-1 and TRBJ2-3, the full variable domain reads KAGVTQTPRYLIKTRGQQVTLSCSPISGHRSVSWYQQTPGQGLQFLFEYFSETQRNKGNFPGRFSGRQFSNSRSEMNVSTLELGDSALYLCASSHPGTRFTDTQYFGPGTRLTVL.

This chain links TRBV20-1 with TRBJ1-1; D uncertain. Trimming shortened V by 8 bases and J by 1 base, and 14 bases separated the two germline ends. CDR1 and CDR2 (germline): DFQATT, SNEGSKA (reference sequence). This CDR3 is 13 amino acids long. The CDR3 loop is CSTLKMSNTEAFF. In nucleotides, the CDR3 is TGCAGTACATTAAAGATGTCGAACACTGAAGCTTTCTTT.

This clonotype was recorded at least ten times. The chain links TRBV7-8 to TRBJ2-5; TRBD2 matches 13 bases. After removal of 1 base from V and 5 bases from J, the junction contained 4 bases not matched to a gene. This CDR3 is 16 amino acids long. Germline CDR1 reads SGHVS; CDR2 reads FQNEAQ. The CDR3 protein is CASSLGTSGGSETQYF. The CDR3 DNA reads as TGTGCCAGCAGCTTAGGGACTAGCGGGGGCAGCGAGACCCAGTACTTC.

J is TRBJ2-1 and V is TRBV4-1; perhaps TRBD1 as D (6 bases). CDR1 and CDR2 (germline): MGHRA, YSYEKL. The CDR3 runs to 12 residues. V lost 6 bases and J lost 9, with 12 bases in between. The CDR3 protein is CASRETGREQFF. The DNA for the CDR3 is TGCGCCAGCAGAGAGACAGGCCGTGAGCAGTTCTTC.

This clonotype was seen more than once but under ten times. The chain recombines TRBV14 with TRBJ1-6; unclear D gene. The CDR3 runs 13 residues. Trimming removed 0 bases at V and 8 bases at J, with 5 bases between. CDR1 and CDR2 from the germline V gene are SGHDN and FVKESK. The CDR3 reads CASSQDVDSPLHF. The CDR3 DNA sequence: TGTGCCAGCAGCCAAGATGTGGATTCACCCCTCCACTTT.

J is TRBJ1-1 and V is TRBV5-1, with D unresolved. Germline V gene sequence: CDR1 SGHRS, CDR2 YFSETQ. Trimming stripped 1 base from V and 1 base from J, with 8 bases between. The CDR3 is 14 amino acids. The DNA of the CDR3 is TGCGCCAGCAGCTTGTGGAGCGGGAACACTGAAGCTTTCTTT. Translating it yields CASSLWSGNTEAFF.

The rearrangement joins TRBV24-1 to TRBJ2-7, with D maybe TRBD2 (6 bases). Trimming left V 5 bases short and J 2 bases short, with 9 bases between. This CDR3 has 13 residues. Germline CDR1 reads KGHDR; CDR2 reads SFDVKD. CDR3 in amino acids: CATSAEGTYEQYF. The CDR3 nucleotides are TGTGCCACCAGTGCGGAGGGGACCTACGAGCAGTACTTC.

Ten or more counts support this clonotype. The CDR3 region has the DNA TGCGCCAGCAGCTACGACAGGGGGAATGCCTATGGCTACACCTTC. It specifies CASSYDRGNAYGYTF. V gene TRBV4-3 combines with J gene TRBJ1-2, with TRBD1 matching over 9 bases. V shed 5 bases, J shed 4 bases, and the junction held 8 bases outside the gene matches. The CDR3 spans 15 residues. Germline values: CDR1 LGHNA, CDR2 YSLEER.